This T cell receptor (beta chain) is from a study of T-cell reconstitution after alpha-beta-depleted transplantation in children. Study results and caveats: TCRbeta diversity was high at day 60 in some patients (a result of surviving recipient T cells and thymic progenitors). As was reported, about two months after transplant, alpha-beta T cells came from several hundred expanded graft clones. From newly produced T cells came most of the T-cell counts and diversity one year after transplant.

The CDR3 loop spans 15 amino acids. CDR1 is SGHRS and CDR2 is YFSETQ in the germline V gene. Trimming removed 4 bases from V and 6 bases from J; junction bases left unmatched: 6. This clonotype was counted between two and nine times. The antigen is unknown. Preparation of the TCRbeta library involved a method that used unique molecular identifiers. In TCRdb, the PCR reads were re-called with MiXCR into one record per CDR3 protein. The profile shows around 200,000 distinct CDR3 sequences, under 20% of them singletons. The TCR was taken from a male patient between 2 and 15 years old who had a stem cell transplant for acute lymphoblastic leukemia, so the T cells may come from the graft donor. The sample here was PBMCs, mostly from graft donor cells, taken 360 days after TCRalphabeta/CD19-depleted stem cell transplant. The chain couples TRBV5-1 to TRBJ2-2; TRBD1 aligns across 10 bases. The CDR3 sequence is CASSETGGFAGELFF. Here the CDR3 DNA reads TGCGCCAGCAGCGAGACAGGGGGCTTCGCCGGGGAGCTGTTTTTT.